This T cell receptor (beta chain) is drawn from a study of blood T cells in healthy people across ages. Study information: Researchers report that template switching captured about one barcoded beta molecule per two T cells. Findings of the study overall: TCR beta diversity, measured per million T cells, fell in a roughly linear way with age.

This CDR3 is 14 amino acids long. CDR1 is SGHRS, CDR2 YFSETQ, per germline. Healthy Caucasians from Russia aged 6 to 90 served as donors. Then a second PCR, running about 6 to 12 cycles, was carried out with a sample-barcoded 5' primer and a J-beta primer mix. TCRdb independently ran MiXCR on the 5' RACE reads; one entry per CDR3 protein. The table has about 1.4 million distinct CDR3 sequences, approximately 59% seen once; the top ten hold approximately 7%. Note on this clonotype: What it recognizes is unknown. One end of the junction fails to match germline, which may point to a read error.

Sequencing used blood. The TCR was taken from a man younger than 30 in good health. The chain is built from TRBV5-1 and TRBJ2-6; 7 nucleotides agree with TRBD2. The CDR3 here is CASSLEAGVNALTF. The CDR3 region has the DNA TGCGCCAGCAGCTTAGAGGCGGGGGTGAACGCCCTGACTTTC. Filled out from reference TRBV5-1 and TRBJ2-6, the complete variable domain reads KAGVTQTPRYLIKTRGQQVTLSCSPISGHRSVSWYQQTPGQGLQFLFEYFSETQRNKGNFPGRFSGRQFSNSRSEMNVSTLELGDSALYLCASSLEAGVNALTFGAGSRLTVL.